This T cell receptor (beta chain) was documented in a study of blood T cell repertoires in COVID-19. Study context: Sites across the United States, Italy and Spain contributed samples from acute and convalescent COVID-19. Sources were T cells, B-cell-depleted T cells, or PBMCs; the material itself was cDNA or gDNA.

Clones were read by immunoSEQ multiplex PCR, and TCRdb kept only the in-frame ones, dropping some. The profile shows approximately 46,000 clones, under 95% of them singletons. V lost 5 bases to trimming and J lost 2 bases; unmatched junction nucleotides: 6. The germline gives CDR1 SGHRS, CDR2 YFSETQ. The CDR3 runs 15 residues. This rearrangement joins TRBV5-1 to TRBJ2-2; 7 bases map to TRBD1. The TCR was taken from a man between 65 and 85 years old with active COVID-19. Sequenced material: peripheral blood. CDR3 in amino acids: CASSPGQLNTGELFF. The DNA for the CDR3 is TGCGCCAGCAGTCCGGGACAGCTAAACACCGGGGAGCTGTTTTTT.